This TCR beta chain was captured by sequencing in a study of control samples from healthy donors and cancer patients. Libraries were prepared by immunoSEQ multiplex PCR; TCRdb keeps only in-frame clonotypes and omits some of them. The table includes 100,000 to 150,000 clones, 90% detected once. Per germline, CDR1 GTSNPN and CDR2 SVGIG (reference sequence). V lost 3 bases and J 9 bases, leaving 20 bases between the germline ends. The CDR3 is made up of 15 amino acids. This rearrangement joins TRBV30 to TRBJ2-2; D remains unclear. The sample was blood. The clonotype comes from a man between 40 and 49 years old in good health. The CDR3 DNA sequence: TGTGCCTGGAGCGTAGGACCCTTAACTTTACGGGAGCTGTTTTTT. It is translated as CAWSVGPLTLRELFF.